This paragraph covers one T cell receptor beta chain sequence. This entry is derived from a study of cytomegalovirus exposure and HLA in healthy donors. The repertoire was sequenced with immunoSEQ multiplex PCR; TCRdb's copy has only in-frame clones and lacks some. The sample has around 120,000 clones, 86% seen once. Germline V gene sequence: CDR1 SNHLY, CDR2 FYNNEI. CDR3 length: 14 residues. V was clipped by 6 bases and J by 8 bases; unmatched bases: 7. This chain links TRBV2 with TRBJ1-2; 12 nucleotides agree with TRBD1. The receptor's source is a man aged 18 to 35 in good health and CMV-seronegative. Material for sequencing was PBMCs. CDR3 sequence: CASSRDRGPGGYTF. The CDR3 nucleotides are TGTGCCAGCAGCCGGGACAGGGGGCCGGGCGGCTACACCTTC.